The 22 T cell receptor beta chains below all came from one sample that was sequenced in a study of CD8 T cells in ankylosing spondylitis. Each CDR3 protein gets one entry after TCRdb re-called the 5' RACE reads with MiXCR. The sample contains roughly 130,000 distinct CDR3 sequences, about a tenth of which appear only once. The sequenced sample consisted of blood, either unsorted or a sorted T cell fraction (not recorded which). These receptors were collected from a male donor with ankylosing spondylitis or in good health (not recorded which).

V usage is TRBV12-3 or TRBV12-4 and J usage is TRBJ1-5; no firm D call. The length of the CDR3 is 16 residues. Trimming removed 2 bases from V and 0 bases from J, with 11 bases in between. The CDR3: CASSLWPQISNQPQHF. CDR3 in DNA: TGTGCCAGCAGTTTATGGCCACAAATTAGCAATCAGCCCCAGCATTTT.

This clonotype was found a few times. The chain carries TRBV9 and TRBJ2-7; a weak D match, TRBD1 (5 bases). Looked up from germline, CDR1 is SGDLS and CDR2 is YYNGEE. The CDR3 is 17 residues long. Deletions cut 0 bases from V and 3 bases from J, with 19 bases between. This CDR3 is CASSVELRLGVCYEQYF. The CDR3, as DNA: TGTGCCAGCAGCGTAGAGCTAAGGTTAGGGGTGTGCTACGAGCAGTACTTC.

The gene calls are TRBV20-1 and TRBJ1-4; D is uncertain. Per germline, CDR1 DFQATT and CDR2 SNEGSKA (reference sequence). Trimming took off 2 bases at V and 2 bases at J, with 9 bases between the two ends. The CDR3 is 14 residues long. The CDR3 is CSARSSQTNEKLFF. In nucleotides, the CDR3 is TGCAGTGCTAGAAGTAGTCAGACTAATGAAAAACTGTTTTTT.

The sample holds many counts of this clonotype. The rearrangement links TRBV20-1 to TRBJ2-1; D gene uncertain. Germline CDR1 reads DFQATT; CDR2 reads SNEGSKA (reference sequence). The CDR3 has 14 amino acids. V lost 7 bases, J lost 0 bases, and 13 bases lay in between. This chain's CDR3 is CSVHRPSSYNEQFF. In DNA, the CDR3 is TGCAGTGTCCACCGTCCCAGCTCCTACAATGAGCAGTTCTTC.

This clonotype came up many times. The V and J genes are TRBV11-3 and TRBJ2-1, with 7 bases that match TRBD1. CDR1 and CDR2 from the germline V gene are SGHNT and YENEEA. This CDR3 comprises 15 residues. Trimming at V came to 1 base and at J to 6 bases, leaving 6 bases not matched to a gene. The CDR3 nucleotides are TGTGCCAGCAGCTTAGCGGGACAGACGACCAATGAGCAGTTCTTC. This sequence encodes CASSLAGQTTNEQFF.

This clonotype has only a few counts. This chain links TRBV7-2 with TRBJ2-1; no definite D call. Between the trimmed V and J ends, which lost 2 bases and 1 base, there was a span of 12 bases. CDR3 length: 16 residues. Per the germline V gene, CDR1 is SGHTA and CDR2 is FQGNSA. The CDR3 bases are TGTGCCAGCAGCTTACGTCAGATCGGGTCCTACAATGAGCAGTTCTTC. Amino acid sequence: CASSLRQIGSYNEQFF.

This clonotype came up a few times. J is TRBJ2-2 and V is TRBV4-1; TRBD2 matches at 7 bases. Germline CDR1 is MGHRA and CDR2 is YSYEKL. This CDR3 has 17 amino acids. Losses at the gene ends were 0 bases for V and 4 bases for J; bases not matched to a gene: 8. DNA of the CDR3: TGCGCCAGCAGCCAAGAGACGGTGGGGGGGACCACCGGGGAGCTGTTTTTT. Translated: CASSQETVGGTTGELFF.

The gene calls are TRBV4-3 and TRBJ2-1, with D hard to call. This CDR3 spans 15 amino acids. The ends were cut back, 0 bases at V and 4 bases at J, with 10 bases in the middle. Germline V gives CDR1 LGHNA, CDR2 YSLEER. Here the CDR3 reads CASSQDGPQYNEQFF. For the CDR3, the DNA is TGCGCCAGCAGCCAAGATGGACCACAATACAATGAGCAGTTCTTC.

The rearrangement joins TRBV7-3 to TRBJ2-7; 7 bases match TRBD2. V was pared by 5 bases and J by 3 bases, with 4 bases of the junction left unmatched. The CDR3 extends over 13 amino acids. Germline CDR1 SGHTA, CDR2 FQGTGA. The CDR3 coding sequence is TGTGCCAGCAGCAAAGGACTAGGCTACGAGCAGTACTTC. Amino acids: CASSKGLGYEQYF.

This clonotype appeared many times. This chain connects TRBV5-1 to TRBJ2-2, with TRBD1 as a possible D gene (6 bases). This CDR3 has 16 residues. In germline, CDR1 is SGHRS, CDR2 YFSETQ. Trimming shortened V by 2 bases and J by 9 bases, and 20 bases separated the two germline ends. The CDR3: CASSFEAGENARELFF. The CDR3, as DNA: TGCGCCAGCAGCTTCGAGGCAGGGGAAAACGCGCGGGAGCTGTTTTTT.

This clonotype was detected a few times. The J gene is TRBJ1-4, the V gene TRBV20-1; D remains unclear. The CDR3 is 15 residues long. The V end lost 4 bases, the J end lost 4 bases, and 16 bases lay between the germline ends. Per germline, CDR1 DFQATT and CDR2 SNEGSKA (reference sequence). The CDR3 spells CSATRTGRVNEKLFF. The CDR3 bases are TGCAGTGCTACCCGAACCGGGAGAGTTAATGAAAAACTGTTTTTT.

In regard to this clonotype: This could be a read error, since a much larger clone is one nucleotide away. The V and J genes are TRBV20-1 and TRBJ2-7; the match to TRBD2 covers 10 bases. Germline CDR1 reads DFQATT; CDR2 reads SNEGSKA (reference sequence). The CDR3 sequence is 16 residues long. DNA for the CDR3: TGCTGTGCTAGAGTACTAGCGGGAACTAGGCCCTGGGAGCAGTACTTC. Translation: CCARVLAGTRPWEQYF.

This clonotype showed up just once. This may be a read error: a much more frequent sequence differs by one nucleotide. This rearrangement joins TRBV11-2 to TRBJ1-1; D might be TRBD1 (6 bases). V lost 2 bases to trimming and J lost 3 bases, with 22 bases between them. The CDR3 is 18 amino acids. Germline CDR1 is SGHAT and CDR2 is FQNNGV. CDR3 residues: CASSLIRDGTGIYTEAFF. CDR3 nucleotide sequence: TGTGCCAGCAGCTTAATACGGGACGGAACAGGGATATACACTGAAGCTTTCTTT. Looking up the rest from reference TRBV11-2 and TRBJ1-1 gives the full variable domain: EAGVAQSPRYKIIEKRQSVAFWCNPISGHATLYWYQQILGQGPKLLIQFQNNGVVDDSQLPKDRFSAERLKGVDSTLKIQPAKLEDSAVYLCASSLIRDGTGIYTEAFFGQGTRLTVV.

The CDR3 reads CASSQDLGSYTF. As DNA, the CDR3 is TGCGCCAGCAGCCAAGATCTTGGTAGCTACACCTTC. The V and J genes are TRBV4-3 and TRBJ1-2; no definite D call. Germline loops: CDR1 LGHNA, CDR2 YSLEER. V gave up 0 bases and J gave up 9 bases, with 8 bases separating them. CDR3 length: 12 amino acids.

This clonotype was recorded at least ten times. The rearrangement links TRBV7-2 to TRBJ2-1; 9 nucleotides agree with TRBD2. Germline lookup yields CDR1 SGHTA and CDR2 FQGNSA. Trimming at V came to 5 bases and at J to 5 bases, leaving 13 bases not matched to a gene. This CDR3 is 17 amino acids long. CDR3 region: CASSPQLAGRGNNEQFF. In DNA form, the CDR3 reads TGTGCCAGCAGCCCCCAACTAGCGGGCAGAGGCAACAATGAGCAGTTCTTC.

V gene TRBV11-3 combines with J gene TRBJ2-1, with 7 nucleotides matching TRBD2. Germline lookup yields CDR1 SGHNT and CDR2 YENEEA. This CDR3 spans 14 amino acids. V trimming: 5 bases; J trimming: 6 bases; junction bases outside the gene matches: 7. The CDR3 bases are TGTGCCAGCAGCCGTAATGGGGGGGTCAATGAGCAGTTCTTC. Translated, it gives CASSRNGGVNEQFF.

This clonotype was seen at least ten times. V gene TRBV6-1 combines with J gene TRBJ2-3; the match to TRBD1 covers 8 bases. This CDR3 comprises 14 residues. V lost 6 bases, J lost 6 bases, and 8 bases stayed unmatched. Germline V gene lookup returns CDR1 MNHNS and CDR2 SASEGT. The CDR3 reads CASSLDRVRDTQYF. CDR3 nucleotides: TGTGCCAGCAGCCTGGACAGGGTCCGCGATACGCAGTATTTT.

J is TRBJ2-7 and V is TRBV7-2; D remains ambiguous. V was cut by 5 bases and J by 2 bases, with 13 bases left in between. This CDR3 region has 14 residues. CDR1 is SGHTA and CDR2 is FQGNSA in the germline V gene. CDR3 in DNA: TGTGCCAGCAGCCACTTGGGGTTCCCCTACGAGCAGTACTTC. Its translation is CASSHLGFPYEQYF. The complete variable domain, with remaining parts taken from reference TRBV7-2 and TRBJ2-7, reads GAGVSQSPSNKVTEKGKDVELRCDPISGHTALYWYRQSLGQGLEFLIYFQGNSAPDKSGLPSDRFSAERTGGSVSTLTIQRTQQEDSAVYLCASSHLGFPYEQYFGPGTRLTVT.

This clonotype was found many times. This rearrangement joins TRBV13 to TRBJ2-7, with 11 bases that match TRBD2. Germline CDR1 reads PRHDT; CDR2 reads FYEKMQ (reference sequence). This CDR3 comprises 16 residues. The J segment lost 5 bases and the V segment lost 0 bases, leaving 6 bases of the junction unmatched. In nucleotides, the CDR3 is TGTGCCAGCAGCTTAGGACTAGCGGGAGTGATAAACGAGCAGTACTTC. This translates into CASSLGLAGVINEQYF.

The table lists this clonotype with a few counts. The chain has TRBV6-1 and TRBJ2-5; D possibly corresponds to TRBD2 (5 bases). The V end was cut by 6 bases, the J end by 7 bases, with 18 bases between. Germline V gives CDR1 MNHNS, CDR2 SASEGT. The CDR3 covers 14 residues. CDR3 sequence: CASRSTATSGTQYF. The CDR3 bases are TGTGCCAGCAGATCGACGGCCACGAGCGGGACCCAGTACTTC.

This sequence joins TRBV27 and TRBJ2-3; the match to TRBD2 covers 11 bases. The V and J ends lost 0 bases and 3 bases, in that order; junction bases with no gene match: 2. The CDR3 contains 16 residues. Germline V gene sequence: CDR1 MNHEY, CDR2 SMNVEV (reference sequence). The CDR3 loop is CASSLSGTSGTDTQYF. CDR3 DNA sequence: TGTGCCAGCAGTTTATCTGGGACTAGCGGAACAGATACGCAGTATTTT.

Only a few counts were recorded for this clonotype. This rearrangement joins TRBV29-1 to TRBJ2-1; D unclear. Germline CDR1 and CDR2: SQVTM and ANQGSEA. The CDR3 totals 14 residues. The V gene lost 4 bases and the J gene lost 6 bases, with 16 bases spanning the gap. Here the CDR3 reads CSVAQEPFPNEQFF. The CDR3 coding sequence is TGCAGCGTTGCCCAGGAGCCCTTCCCCAATGAGCAGTTCTTC.